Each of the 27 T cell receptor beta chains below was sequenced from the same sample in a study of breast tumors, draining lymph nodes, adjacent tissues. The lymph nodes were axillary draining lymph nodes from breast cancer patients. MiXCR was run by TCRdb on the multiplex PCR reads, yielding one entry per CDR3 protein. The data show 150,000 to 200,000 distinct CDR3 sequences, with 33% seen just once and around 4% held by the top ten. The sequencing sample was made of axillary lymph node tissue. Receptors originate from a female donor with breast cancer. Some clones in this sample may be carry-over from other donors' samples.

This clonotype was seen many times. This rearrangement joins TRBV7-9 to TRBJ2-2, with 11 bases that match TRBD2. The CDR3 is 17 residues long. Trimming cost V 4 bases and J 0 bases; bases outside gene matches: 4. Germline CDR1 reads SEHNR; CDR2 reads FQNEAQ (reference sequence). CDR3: CASSSTSGVANTGELFF. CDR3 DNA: TGTGCCAGCAGCTCGACTAGCGGGGTCGCGAACACCGGGGAGCTGTTTTTT.

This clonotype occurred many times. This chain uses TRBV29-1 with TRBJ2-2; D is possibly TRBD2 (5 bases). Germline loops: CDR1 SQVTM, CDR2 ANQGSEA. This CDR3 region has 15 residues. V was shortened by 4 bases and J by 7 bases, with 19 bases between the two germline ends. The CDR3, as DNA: TGCAGCGTTGTTGGCGATACTAGTAATAGCGGGGAGCTGTTTTTT. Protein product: CSVVGDTSNSGELFF.

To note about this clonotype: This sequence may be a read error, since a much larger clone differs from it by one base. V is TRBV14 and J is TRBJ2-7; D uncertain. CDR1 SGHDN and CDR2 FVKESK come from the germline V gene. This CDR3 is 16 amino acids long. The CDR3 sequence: CASSQGEVFRTYAQYF. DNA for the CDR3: TGTGCCAGCAGCCAAGGTGAAGTCTTTCGGACCTACGCGCAGTACTTC.

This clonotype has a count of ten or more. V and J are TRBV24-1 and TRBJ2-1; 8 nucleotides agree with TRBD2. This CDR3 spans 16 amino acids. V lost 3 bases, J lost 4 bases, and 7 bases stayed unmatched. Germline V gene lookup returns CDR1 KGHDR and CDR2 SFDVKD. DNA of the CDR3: TGTGCCACCAGTGATGGGTCGGGAGGGCGGTACAATGAGCAGTTCTTC. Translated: CATSDGSGGRYNEQFF.

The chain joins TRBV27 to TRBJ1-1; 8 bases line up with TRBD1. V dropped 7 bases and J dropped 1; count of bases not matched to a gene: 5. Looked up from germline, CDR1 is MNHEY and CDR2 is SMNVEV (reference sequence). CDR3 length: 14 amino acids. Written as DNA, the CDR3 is TGTGCCAGCACCCAGGGGGCCAGGAACACTGAAGCTTTCTTT. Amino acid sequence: CASTQGARNTEAFF.

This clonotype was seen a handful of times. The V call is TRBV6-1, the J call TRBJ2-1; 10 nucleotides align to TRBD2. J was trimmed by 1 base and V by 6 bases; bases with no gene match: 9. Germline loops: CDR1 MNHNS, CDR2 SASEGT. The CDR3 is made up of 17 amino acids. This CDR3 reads CASRKGGAGGSYNEQFF. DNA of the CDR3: TGTGCCAGCAGGAAGGGTGGAGCGGGGGGGTCCTACAATGAGCAGTTCTTC.

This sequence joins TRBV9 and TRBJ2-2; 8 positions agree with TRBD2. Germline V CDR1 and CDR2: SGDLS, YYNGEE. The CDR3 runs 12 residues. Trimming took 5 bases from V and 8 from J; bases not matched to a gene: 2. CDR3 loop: CASSSGNGELFF. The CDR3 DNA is TGTGCCAGCAGTAGCGGGAATGGGGAGCTGTTTTTT.

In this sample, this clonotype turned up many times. The CDR3 loop reads CATSREGVGANVLTF. CDR3 nucleotide sequence: TGTGCCACCAGCAGAGAAGGGGTTGGGGCCAACGTCCTGACTTTC. The chain couples TRBV15 to TRBJ2-6; a possible D gene is TRBD1 (5 bases). The V gene lost 0 bases and the J gene lost 3 bases, with 6 bases spanning the gap. The CDR3 sequence is 15 residues long. Looked up from germline, CDR1 is LNHNV and CDR2 is YYDKDF (reference sequence). The variable domain in full, with the rest retrieved from reference TRBV15 and TRBJ2-6, is DAMVIQNPRYQVTQFGKPVTLSCSQTLNHNVMYWYQQKSSQAPKLLFHYYDKDFNNEADTPDNFQSRRPNTSFCFLDIRSPGLGDTAMYLCATSREGVGANVLTFGAGSRLTVL.

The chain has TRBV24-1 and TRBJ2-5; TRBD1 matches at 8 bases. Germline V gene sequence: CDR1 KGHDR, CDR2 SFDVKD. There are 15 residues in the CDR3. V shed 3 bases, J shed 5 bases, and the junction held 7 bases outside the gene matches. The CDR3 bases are TGTGCCACCAGTGATCTGGGACAGGTTTCGGAGACCCAGTACTTC. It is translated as CATSDLGQVSETQYF.

Here the CDR3 DNA reads TGTGCCAGCAGCTCGACAGGATTACCCACAGATACGCAGTATTTT. It specifies CASSSTGLPTDTQYF. The chain employs TRBV7-9 and TRBJ2-3, with D possibly matching TRBD1 (6 bases). V was cut by 4 bases and J by 2 bases, with 13 bases left in between. This CDR3 region has 15 residues. Germline CDR1 and CDR2: SEHNR and FQNEAQ (reference sequence). Looking up the rest from reference TRBV7-9 and TRBJ2-3 gives the full variable domain: DTGVSQNPRHKITKRGQNVTFRCDPISEHNRLYWYRQTLGQGPEFLTYFQNEAQLEKSRLLSDRFSAERPKGSFSTLEIQRTEQGDSAMYLCASSSTGLPTDTQYFGPGTRLTVL.

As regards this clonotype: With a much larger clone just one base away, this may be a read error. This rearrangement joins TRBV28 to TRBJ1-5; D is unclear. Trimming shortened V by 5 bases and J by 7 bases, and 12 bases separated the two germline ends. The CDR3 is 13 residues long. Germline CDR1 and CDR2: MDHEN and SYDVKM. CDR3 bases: TGTGCCAGCAGTACTAGCGGACGGCAGCCCCAGCATTTT. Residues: CASSTSGRQPQHF.

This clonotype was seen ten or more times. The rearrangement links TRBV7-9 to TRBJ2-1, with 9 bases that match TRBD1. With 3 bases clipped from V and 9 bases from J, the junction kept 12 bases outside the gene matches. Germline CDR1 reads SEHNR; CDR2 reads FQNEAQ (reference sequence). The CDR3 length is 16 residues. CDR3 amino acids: CASSFITGTGTPEQFF. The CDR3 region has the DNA TGTGCCAGCAGCTTTATAACCGGGACAGGGACGCCTGAGCAGTTCTTC. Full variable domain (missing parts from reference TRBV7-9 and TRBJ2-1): DTGVSQNPRHKITKRGQNVTFRCDPISEHNRLYWYRQTLGQGPEFLTYFQNEAQLEKSRLLSDRFSAERPKGSFSTLEIQRTEQGDSAMYLCASSFITGTGTPEQFFGPGTRLTVL.

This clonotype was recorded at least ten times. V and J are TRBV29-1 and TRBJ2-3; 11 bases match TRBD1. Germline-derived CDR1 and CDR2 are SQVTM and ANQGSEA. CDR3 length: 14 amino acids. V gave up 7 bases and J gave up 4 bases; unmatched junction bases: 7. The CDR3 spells CSGGPGQGADTQYF. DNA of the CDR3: TGCAGCGGGGGACCGGGACAGGGGGCAGATACGCAGTATTTT.

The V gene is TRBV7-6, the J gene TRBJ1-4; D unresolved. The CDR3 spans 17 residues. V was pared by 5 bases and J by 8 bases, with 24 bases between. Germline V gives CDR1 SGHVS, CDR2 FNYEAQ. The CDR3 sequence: CASSQDFGIGVIEKLFF. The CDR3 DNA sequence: TGTGCCAGCAGCCAAGATTTCGGGATCGGGGTGATAGAAAAACTGTTTTTT.

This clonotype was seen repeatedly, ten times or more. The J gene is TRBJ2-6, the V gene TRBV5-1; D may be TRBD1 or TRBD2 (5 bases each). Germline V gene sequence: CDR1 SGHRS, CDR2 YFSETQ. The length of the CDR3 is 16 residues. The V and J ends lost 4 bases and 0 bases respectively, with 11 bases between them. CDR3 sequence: CASSTGPYSGANVLTF. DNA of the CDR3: TGCGCCAGCAGCACGGGACCTTACTCTGGGGCCAACGTCCTGACTTTC.

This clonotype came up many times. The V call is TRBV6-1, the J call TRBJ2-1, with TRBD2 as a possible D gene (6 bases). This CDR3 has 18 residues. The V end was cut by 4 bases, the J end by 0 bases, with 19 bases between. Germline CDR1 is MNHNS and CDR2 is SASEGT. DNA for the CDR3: TGTGCCAGCAGTGGGGACCTCTGGGAGGACTCCTCCTACAATGAGCAGTTCTTC. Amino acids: CASSGDLWEDSSYNEQFF.

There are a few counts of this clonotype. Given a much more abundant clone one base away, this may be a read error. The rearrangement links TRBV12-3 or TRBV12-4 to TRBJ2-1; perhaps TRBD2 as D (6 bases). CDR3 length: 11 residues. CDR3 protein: CASTRGNEQLF. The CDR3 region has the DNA TGTGCCAGCACCCGGGGGAATGAGCAGCTCTTC.

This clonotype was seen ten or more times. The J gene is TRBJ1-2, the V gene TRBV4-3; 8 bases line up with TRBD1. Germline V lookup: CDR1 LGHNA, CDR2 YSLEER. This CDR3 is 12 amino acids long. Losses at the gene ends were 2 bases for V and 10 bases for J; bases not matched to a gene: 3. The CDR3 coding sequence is TGCGCCAGCAGCCAATGGACAGGGACCTACACCTTC. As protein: CASSQWTGTYTF.

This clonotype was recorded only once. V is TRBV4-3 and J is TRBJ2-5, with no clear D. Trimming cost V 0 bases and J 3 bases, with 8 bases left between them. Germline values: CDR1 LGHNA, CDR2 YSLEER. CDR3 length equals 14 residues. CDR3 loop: CASSQERQEETQYF. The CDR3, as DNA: TGCGCCAGCAGCCAAGAAAGACAAGAAGAGACCCAGTACTTC.

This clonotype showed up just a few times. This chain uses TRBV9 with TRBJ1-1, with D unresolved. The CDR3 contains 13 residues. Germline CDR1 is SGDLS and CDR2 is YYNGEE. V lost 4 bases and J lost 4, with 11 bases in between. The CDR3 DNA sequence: TGTGCCAGCAGCTCCCGGACGCGCACTGAAGCTTTCTTT. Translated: CASSSRTRTEAFF.

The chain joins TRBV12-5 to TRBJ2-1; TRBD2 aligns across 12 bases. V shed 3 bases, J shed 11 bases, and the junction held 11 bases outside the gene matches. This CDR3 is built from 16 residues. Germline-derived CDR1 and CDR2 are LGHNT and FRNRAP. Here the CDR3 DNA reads TGTGCTAGTGGTTTCGTAGGGAGACTAGCGGGGGCTAAGCAGTTCTTC. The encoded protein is CASGFVGRLAGAKQFF.

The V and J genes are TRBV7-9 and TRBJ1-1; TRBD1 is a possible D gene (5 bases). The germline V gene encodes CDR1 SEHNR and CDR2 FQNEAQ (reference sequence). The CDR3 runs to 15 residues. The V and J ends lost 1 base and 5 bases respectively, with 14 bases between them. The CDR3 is CASSLGEGWSTEAFF. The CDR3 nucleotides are TGTGCCAGCAGCTTAGGGGAGGGGTGGTCGACTGAAGCTTTCTTT.

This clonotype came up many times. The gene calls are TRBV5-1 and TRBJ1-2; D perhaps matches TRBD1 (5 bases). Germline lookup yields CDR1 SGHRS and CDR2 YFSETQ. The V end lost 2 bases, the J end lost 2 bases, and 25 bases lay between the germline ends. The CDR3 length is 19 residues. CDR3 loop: CASSFGGASGSLNNYGYTF. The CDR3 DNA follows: TGCGCCAGCAGCTTTGGGGGAGCCTCCGGGAGCCTAAACAACTATGGCTACACCTTC.

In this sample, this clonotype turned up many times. The CDR3 region is CASSERGESYEQYF. CDR3 DNA sequence: TGTGCCAGCAGTGAAAGGGGAGAGTCCTACGAGCAGTACTTC. V is TRBV6-1 and J is TRBJ2-7; D is tentatively TRBD1 or TRBD2 (5 bases each). The CDR3 runs 14 residues. Germline loops: CDR1 MNHNS, CDR2 SASEGT. V shed 2 bases and J shed 1 base, with 9 bases lying between them.

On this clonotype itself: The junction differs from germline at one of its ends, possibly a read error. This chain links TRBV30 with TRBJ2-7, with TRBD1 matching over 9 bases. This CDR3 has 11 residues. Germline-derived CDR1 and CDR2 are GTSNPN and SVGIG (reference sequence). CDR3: CAWGSRDRVIF. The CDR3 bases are TGTGCCTGGGGGAGCCGGGACAGGGTTATCTTC. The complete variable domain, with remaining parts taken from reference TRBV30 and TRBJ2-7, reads SQTIHQWPATLVQPVGSPLSLECTVEGTSNPNLYWYRQAAGRGLQLLFYSVGIGQISSEVPQNLSASRPQDRQFILSSKKLLLSDSGFYLCAWGSRDRVIFGPGTRLTVT.

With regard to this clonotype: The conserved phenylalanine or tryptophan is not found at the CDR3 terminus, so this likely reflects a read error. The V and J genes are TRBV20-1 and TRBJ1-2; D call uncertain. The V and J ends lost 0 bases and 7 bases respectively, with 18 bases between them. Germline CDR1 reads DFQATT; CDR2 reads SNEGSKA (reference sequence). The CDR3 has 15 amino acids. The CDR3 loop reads CSARELATEIRGYTC. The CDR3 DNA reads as TGCAGTGCTAGAGAACTGGCGACGGAGATCCGTGGCTACACCTGC.

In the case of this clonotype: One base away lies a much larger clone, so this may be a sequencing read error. CDR3: CAGRRDRDGNTTYF. Here the CDR3 DNA reads TGTGCCGGCAGGAGGGACAGGGACGGGAACACCACATATTTT. The V call is TRBV2, the J call TRBJ1-3; the match to TRBD1 covers 9 bases. The CDR3 consists of 14 residues. In germline, CDR1 is SNHLY, CDR2 FYNNEI.